The rows below give T cell receptor beta chains drawn from one sample of a study of T cells in Graves' hyperthyroidism and ophthalmopathy. Each CDR3 protein is one row after TCRdb ran MiXCR on the multiplex PCR reads. The sample has about 210,000 distinct CDR3 sequences; roughly a sixth are singletons. The sample comprised blood. These receptors were taken from a man over 45 with Graves' hyperthyroidism. CDR3s include the opening cysteine and the closing phenylalanine or tryptophan. D genes are given only for firm matches. Expanded clones are given a class, and other clones once, few, many or no size at all.

TRBV6-1	TRBD2	many	TRBJ2-7	TGTGCCAGCAGTAAGACTAGCGGGGCCTCCTACGAGCAGTACTTC	CASSKTSGASYEQYF
TRBV30	TRBD1	many	TRBJ2-7	TGTGCCTGGAGCGCAGGGGGCGTAGTCGAGCAGTACTTC	CAWSAGGVVEQYF
TRBV6-2/TRBV6-3	TRBD2	many	TRBJ2-1	TGTGCCAGCAGATTAGCGGGAGCAGGGTCTGAGCAGTTCTTC	CASRLAGAGSEQFF
TRBV30	-	many	TRBJ2-3	TGTGCCTGGTTACCCCGGGGGCTTACCGATACGCAGTATTTT	CAWLPRGLTDTQYF
TRBV12-3/TRBV12-4	-	many	TRBJ2-3	TGTGCCAGCAGTTTAGACACAGGGTATCCAGATACGCAGTATTTT	CASSLDTGYPDTQYF
TRBV5-6	-	once	TRBJ2-1	TGCGCCAGCAGCCAAGAAGGCGGGACTTACAATGAGCAGTTCTTC	CASSQEGGTYNEQFF
TRBV9	-	-	TRBJ2-1	TGTGCCAGCAGCTCCCTCTTGGAGGACAATGAGCAGTTCTTC	CASSSLLEDNEQFF
TRBV9	-	-	TRBJ1-5	TGTGCCAGCAGCGCGGACGGTTCTACCTATCAGCCCCAGCATTTT	CASSADGSTYQPQHF
TRBV10-3	TRBD1	many	TRBJ2-7	TGTGCCATCAGTGCAAGGAATACAGGGGGACACGAGCAGTACTTC	CAISARNTGGHEQYF
TRBV5-1	TRBD1	-	TRBJ2-7	TGCGCCAGCAGCCAAGGGACAGGGGTGTACGAGCAGTACTTC	CASSQGTGVYEQYF
TRBV10-3	-	few	TRBJ2-3	TGTGCCATCAGTGAGTCAAAAGGGACAGATACGCAGTATTTT	CAISESKGTDTQYF
TRBV28	-	many	TRBJ2-5	TGTGCCAGCAGTTCCTGGACAGACGTACAAGAGACCCAGTACTTC	CASSSWTDVQETQYF
TRBV5-1	-	few	TRBJ1-1	TGCGCCAGCAGTTCTCGCGGGAACACTGAAGCTTTCTTT	CASSSRGNTEAFF
TRBV10-3	TRBD1	-	TRBJ1-6	TGTGCCATCAGATCCGGGACAGGGTCGACTTCACCCCTCCACTTT	CAIRSGTGSTSPLHF
TRBV28	-	few	TRBJ2-4	TGTGCCAGCAACCCTGTCCGGGGAAACATTCAGTACTTC	CASNPVRGNIQYF
TRBV20-1	-	many	TRBJ2-7	TGCAGTGCCTCAAGCACTCTGGGCGAGCAGTACTTC	CSASSTLGEQYF
TRBV7-2	-	few	TRBJ2-7	TGTGCCAGCAGCCCCGGACCCGAAGCCTACGAGCAGTACTTC	CASSPGPEAYEQYF
TRBV10-2	TRBD2	many	TRBJ2-7	TGCGCCATCAGACTAGCGGGCTCCTACGAGCAGTACTTC	CAIRLAGSYEQYF
TRBV11-2	TRBD2	many	TRBJ2-7	TGTGCCAGCAGCATGAGCGGGAGGGTTCACGAGCAGTACTTC	CASSMSGRVHEQYF
TRBV19	TRBD1	-	TRBJ2-7	TGTGCCAGTAGGAGAAGGGCCGGGACAGGGAGCCACGAGCAGTACTTC	CASRRRAGTGSHEQYF
TRBV4-1	TRBD2	few	TRBJ2-5	TGCGCCAGCCAACCGGGGACTAGCGTACAAGAGACCCAGTACTTC	CASQPGTSVQETQYF
TRBV3-1	-	-	TRBJ2-7	TGTGCCAGCCGCCAAAACCGCCTGGGGGCCGGCGAGCAGTACTTC	CASRQNRLGAGEQYF
TRBV29-1	-	many	TRBJ1-2	TGCAGCACCAACGCTAACTATGGCTACACCTTC	CSTNANYGYTF